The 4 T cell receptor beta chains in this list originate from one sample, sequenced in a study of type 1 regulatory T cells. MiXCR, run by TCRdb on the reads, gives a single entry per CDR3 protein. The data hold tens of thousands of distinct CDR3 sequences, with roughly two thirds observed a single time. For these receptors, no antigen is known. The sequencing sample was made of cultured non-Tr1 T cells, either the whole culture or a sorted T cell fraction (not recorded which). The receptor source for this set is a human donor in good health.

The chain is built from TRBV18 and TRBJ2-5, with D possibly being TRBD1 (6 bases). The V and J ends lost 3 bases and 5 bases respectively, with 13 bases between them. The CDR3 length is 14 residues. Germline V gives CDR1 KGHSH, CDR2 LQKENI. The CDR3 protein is CASSPAGAHETQYF. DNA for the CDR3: TGTGCCAGCTCACCGGCAGGGGCCCATGAGACCCAGTACTTC.

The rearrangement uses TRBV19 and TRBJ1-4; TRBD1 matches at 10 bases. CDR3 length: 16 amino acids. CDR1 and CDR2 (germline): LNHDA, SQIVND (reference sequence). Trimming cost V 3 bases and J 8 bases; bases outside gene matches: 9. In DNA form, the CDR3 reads TGTGCCAGTAGTATTGTTGACAGGGGGCGTCGAGAAAAACTGTTTTTT. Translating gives CASSIVDRGRREKLFF.

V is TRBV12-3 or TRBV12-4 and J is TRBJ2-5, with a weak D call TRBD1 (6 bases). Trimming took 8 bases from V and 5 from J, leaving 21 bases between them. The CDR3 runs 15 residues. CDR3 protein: CASAPVPRGGETQYF. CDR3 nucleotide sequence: TGTGCCAGCGCCCCTGTCCCCAGGGGTGGGGAGACCCAGTACTTC.

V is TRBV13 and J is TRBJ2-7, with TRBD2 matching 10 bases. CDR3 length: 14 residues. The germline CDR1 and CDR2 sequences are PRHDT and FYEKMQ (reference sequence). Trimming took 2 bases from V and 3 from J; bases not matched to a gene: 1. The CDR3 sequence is CASSLTSGIYEQYF. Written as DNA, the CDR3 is TGTGCCAGCAGCTTAACTAGCGGGATCTACGAGCAGTACTTC.